This T cell receptor (beta chain) was obtained from a study of blood T cell repertoires in COVID-19. Profiled with immunoSEQ multiplex PCR; TCRdb holds only in-frame clones, not every one. The repertoire holds about 300,000 clones, approximately 85% seen once, with over 2% in the top ten. Participant age was roughly 18 to 95 years, and participants resided in approximately 24 US areas. Participants were placed into cohorts based on the clinical history they reported. The recovered donors of Cohort 3 showed two negative PCRs, clearance, or symptom resolution. The germline V gene has CDR1 LNHDA and CDR2 SQIVND (reference sequence). The CDR3 length is 13 residues. V shed 10 bases, J shed 1 base, and the junction held 6 bases outside the gene matches.

The sample was PBMCs or T cells enriched from blood (not recorded which). The rearrangement joins TRBV19 to TRBJ1-2; TRBD1 matches 7 bases. The receptor was isolated from a man younger than 45 who had recovered from COVID-19. The CDR3 coding sequence is TGTGCCAAGGGGGCAAACATTAACTATGGCTACACCTTC. Translated, it gives CAKGANINYGYTF.